The rows below give T cell receptor beta chains drawn from one sample of a study of cytomegalovirus exposure and HLA in healthy donors. Produced via immunoSEQ multiplex PCR; TCRdb's table is partial and in-frame only. This sample has 110,000 or so clones; under 97% occur once, and the top ten carry 0.67%. Sequencing input: PBMCs. Receptors originate from a woman aged 18-30 years in good health and CMV-seronegative. Both conserved end residues are part of each CDR3. Rows may omit the clone size; those that give it use once, few, many or a size class.

J gene,clone size,V gene,CDR3 protein
TRBJ1-5,-,TRBV19,CASSIARARYSNQPQHF
TRBJ1-2,-,TRBV10-2,CASSEREAANYGYTF
TRBJ2-7,-,TRBV7-2,CASSFGTGAGYEQYF
TRBJ2-3,-,TRBV4-2,CASSQDQGVTDTQYF
TRBJ2-5,-,TRBV27,CASSSKRRGRETQYF
TRBJ1-1,few,TRBV6-5,CASSPRQARNTEAFF
TRBJ2-7,-,TRBV28,CASSIPATGTYEQYF
TRBJ1-1,-,TRBV6-5,CASSPRQGLVEAFF
TRBJ1-2,-,TRBV28,CASSLSVNSGYGYTF
TRBJ1-2,-,TRBV28,CASSFTPNYGYTF
TRBJ2-3,-,TRBV29-1,CSVAASGPSTDTQYF
TRBJ1-1,-,TRBV28,CASRTPGTGVFNTEAFF
TRBJ1-3,-,TRBV15,CATSGQGGHSGNTIYF
TRBJ1-5,-,TRBV27,CASSLGGQGNQPQHF
TRBJ1-6,-,TRBV6-6,CASRRDSKSSPLHF
TRBJ1-1,-,TRBV6-6,CASSYSSGRNTEAFF
TRBJ1-2,-,TRBV18,CASSPPVLGTEYGYTF
TRBJ2-7,-,TRBV7-2,CASRKGAGGDEQYF